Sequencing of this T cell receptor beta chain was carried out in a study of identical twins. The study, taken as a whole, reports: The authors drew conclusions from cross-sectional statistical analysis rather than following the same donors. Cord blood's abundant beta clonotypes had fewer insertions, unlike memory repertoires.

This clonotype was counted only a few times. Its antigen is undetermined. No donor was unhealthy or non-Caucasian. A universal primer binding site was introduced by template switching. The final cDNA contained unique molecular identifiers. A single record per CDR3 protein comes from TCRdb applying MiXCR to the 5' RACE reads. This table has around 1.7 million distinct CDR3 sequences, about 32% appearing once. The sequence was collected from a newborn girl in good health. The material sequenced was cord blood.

The CDR3 nucleotides read TGTGCCAGCAGCCCCTTAAGGTGGGCAAACTATGGCTACACCTTC. It specifies CASSPLRWANYGYTF. The rearrangement joins TRBV7-9 to TRBJ1-2; no firm D call. CDR3 length: 15 residues. V shed 5 bases and J shed 2 bases, with 15 bases lying between them. Germline lookup yields CDR1 SEHNR and CDR2 FQNEAQ (reference sequence).